This T cell receptor beta chain stems from a study of shared clonotypes between healthy human individuals (dated by TCRdb to about 2020). About the investigation overall: A few men and two women, aged 18 to 49 years, made up the cohort. Blood TCR repertoires of roughly 5 healthy adults were deeply sequenced to estimate repertoire size and the extent of clonotype sharing between individuals. To increase sequencing depth and limit assay-specific biases, TCR repertoire library preparation and sequencing were carried out by different laboratories using diverse techniques. Per donor, leukapheresis produced somewhere between about 0.9 and 10 billion PBMCs. For each donor, CD4 naive and CD4 memory were each run on three plates, CD8 naive on two plates, and CD8 memory on one plate.

With respect to this clone: What this receptor recognizes is not known. Base qualities are not at hand, and no much larger clone is one base apart.

Overall results and qualifications from the work: Pairwise subsampling indicated that sequencing depth was expected to affect the degree of clonotype sharing among donors. Only blood was sampled, and tissue TCR repertoires likely differ from those in blood. Compared with non-shared clonotypes, the clonotypes found in all four sorted-subset donors had higher generation probabilities. Naive subsets generally had larger estimated clonotype richness than memory subsets did. Because the study included a small number of donors, the genetic and exposure-history diversity represented was limited. Sharing across several donors was observed for roughly 5.4% of naive CD4, less than 4% of naive CD8, 2.3% of memory CD4, and around 0.44% of memory CD8 clonotypes. Incomplete sequencing was indicated by rarefaction of sorted-subset datasets, despite the large sequencing depth.

The CDR3 runs 17 amino acids, cysteine and phenylalanine included. Only the CDR3 DNA is retained, 51 bases long and in frame from the first base. V is clipped by 2 bases and J by 0 bases, and the sequence between their germline boundaries is 11 bases long. CDR1 MNHNS and CDR2 SASEGT are derived from the germline V gene. TCR CDR3 regions were amplified from genomic DNA by multiplex PCR using the deep immunoSEQ assay. For each cell subset, the extracted genomic DNA was distributed evenly across all wells of several immunoSEQ 96-well plates, and each plate served as one replicate. Each replicate PCR for sorted subsets received approximately 220 ng genomic DNA, equal to about 29,000 T cell genomes. Purified libraries were quantified with a Qubit 3.0 fluorometer, sized on a Bioanalyzer 2100, and re-quantified with the KAPA Library Quantification kit. A separate single-read 150-cycle Illumina NextSeq 550 flow cell was used to sequence each immunoSEQ 96-well plate. The authors processed their data as follows. Because only junctional sequences without quality scores were contained in the immunoSEQ output, filtering matching that applied to full-length reads could not be performed. To assign V/J genes and CDR3, sequences were annotated against IMGT germline references using PyIR, a Python wrapper for IgBLAST v1.9. Reads were removed for weak V/J assignments (E-value above 1e-6), missing CDR3, stop codons, out-of-frame junctions, or ambiguous translated residues. V3J clonotypes were defined by identical inferred V gene, J gene, and CDR3 amino acid sequence. Percentage overlap between repertoires was calculated by dividing the number of shared unique clonotypes by the size of the smaller repertoire. RTK rarefaction, the Chao1 estimator, and Recon v2.1 estimates of unobserved clonotypes were used to assess repertoire richness. For all TCRbeta clonotypes obtained by the gDNA method from four donors, generation probabilities were computed with OLGA. TCRdb stores this immuneACCESS table with in-frame sequences only. Part of the clones is absent; in the studies checked, under half of the shortfall reflects unresolved V genes, and no reason is known for the rest. V, J and clone size are taken as reported in that table, and D and trimming were inferred from the DNA itself. The sample table lists 1 million to 1.3 million clones, approximately 78% of them with a count of one. The top ten clones comprise roughly 0.62% of the sample.

The donors were healthy, HIV-negative adults who had no recently reported acute infections or vaccinations. All donors were Caucasian adults living in Nashville, Tennessee, USA. CD4+ T cells were enriched through magnetic negative selection, after which naive cells were positively selected on CD45RA and the remaining negative fraction served as the memory subset. Blood was obtained by leukapheresis, after which PBMCs were separated by Ficoll-Histopaque density gradient centrifugation and cryopreserved in liquid nitrogen vapor phase. Analytical flow cytometry was used to check the purity and quantity of each magnetically sorted T cell population. Each sorted fraction had its genomic DNA isolated and then quantified by UV absorbance on a Nanodrop 2000c.

This clonotype was sampled from a man younger than 35 in good health. Some clones in this sample may be carry-over from other donors' samples. In this chain, TRBV6-1 is recombined with TRBJ2-6, and the D gene may be TRBD1, 5 bases matching. Material: memory CD4+ T cells from PBMCs. The cell subset or site label, read with the paper, signifies: CD45RA-negative fraction. The sequence in DNA is TGTGCCAGCAGTGAAAGGGGTTTCTCCTCTGGGGCCAACGTCCTGACTTTC. Translated, it reads CASSERGFSSGANVLTF.